This entry lists 21 T cell receptor beta chains sequenced from one sample in a study of blood T cell repertoires in COVID-19. Assay: immunoSEQ multiplex PCR; the TCRdb copy retains only in-frame clones and omits some. The profile covers under 250,000 clones, with over 80% appearing a single time and around 3.8% taken by the ten largest. Sample: PBMCs or T cells enriched from blood (not recorded which). Receptor source: a woman between 25 and 40 years old who had been exposed to COVID-19.

The genes are TRBV2 and TRBJ2-7; 8 bases fit TRBD2. The CDR3 is 15 residues long. Trimming at V came to 4 bases and at J to 6 bases, leaving 11 bases not matched to a gene. The germline V gene encodes CDR1 SNHLY and CDR2 FYNNEI. The CDR3 DNA follows: TGTGCCAGCAGTGGTTTTGTGACTAGCGTTTCCGAGCAGTACTTC. Amino acid sequence: CASSGFVTSVSEQYF. The variable domain in full, completed from reference TRBV2 and TRBJ2-7, reads EPEVTQTPSHQVTQMGQEVILRCVPISNHLYFYWYRQILGQKVEFLVSFYNNEISEKSEIFDDQFSVERPDGSNFTLKIRSTKLEDSAMYFCASSGFVTSVSEQYFGPGTRLTVT.

Here the CDR3 reads CASSLRTSIDSYNEQFF. The CDR3 nucleotides are TGCGCCAGCAGCCTCAGGACTAGCATTGACTCCTACAATGAGCAGTTCTTC. The chain uses TRBV4-1 and TRBJ2-1; 8 bases are a match to TRBD2. Germline V CDR1 and CDR2: MGHRA, YSYEKL. There are 17 residues in the CDR3. V was pared by 4 bases and J by 0 bases, with 8 bases of the junction left unmatched.

The J gene is TRBJ2-1, the V gene TRBV19; 11 bases are a match to TRBD2. CDR1 and CDR2 from the germline V gene are LNHDA and SQIVND (reference sequence). The CDR3 consists of 16 residues. V was pared by 6 bases and J by 4 bases, with 8 bases of the junction left unmatched. CDR3 sequence reads: CASSLRLAGFYNEQFF. The DNA for the CDR3 is TGTGCCAGTAGCCTCCGACTAGCGGGATTTTACAATGAGCAGTTCTTC.

This chain connects TRBV29-1 to TRBJ1-6, with 10 nucleotides matching TRBD1. This CDR3 contains 14 residues. V shed 6 bases and J 6 bases; nucleotides not matched to a gene: 5. Looked up from germline, CDR1 is SQVTM and CDR2 is ANQGSEA. This CDR3 is CSVRTGGTNSPLHF. As DNA, the CDR3 is TGCAGCGTCCGGACAGGGGGAACTAATTCACCCCTCCACTTT.

V usage is TRBV5-4 and J usage is TRBJ1-2, with D maybe TRBD1 (5 bases). The CDR3 covers 14 residues. The V gene's germline CDR1 is SGHNT and CDR2 YYREEE (reference sequence). Trimming took 4 bases from V and 6 from J, leaving 16 bases between them. The CDR3 region is CASSAGGARDGYTF. The CDR3 DNA follows: TGTGCCAGCAGCGCAGGCGGGGCTCGGGATGGCTACACCTTC.

The chain has TRBV10-3 and TRBJ2-7; 9 bases align to TRBD1. The ends lost 2 bases at V and 6 bases at J; junction bases unmatched: 2. In germline, CDR1 is ENHRY, CDR2 SYGVKD. The length of the CDR3 is 13 residues. CDR3 amino acids: CAISEGTGREQYF. In DNA, the CDR3 is TGTGCCATCAGTGAGGGGACAGGGCGCGAGCAGTACTTC.

The chain employs TRBV5-6 and TRBJ1-1; weak D call: TRBD1 (5 bases). Trimming stripped 4 bases from V and 6 bases from J, with 13 bases between. Germline lookup yields CDR1 SGHDT and CDR2 YYEEEE. The CDR3 has 13 residues. The CDR3 spells CASSTTVNAEAFF. CDR3 nucleotides: TGTGCCAGCAGCACGACAGTTAACGCTGAAGCTTTCTTT.

The rearrangement links TRBV12-3 or TRBV12-4 to TRBJ1-2, with D possibly being TRBD1 (5 bases). The CDR3 is 13 residues long. Trimming removed 3 bases at V and 2 bases at J, with 7 bases between. CDR3 sequence: CASSLEGNYGYTF. In DNA form, the CDR3 reads TGTGCCAGCAGTTTGGAGGGGAACTATGGCTACACCTTC.

The chain joins TRBV10-2 to TRBJ2-7; TRBD2 might be the D (6 bases). CDR3 length equals 11 residues. Germline V gene data show CDR1 as WSHSY and CDR2 as SAAADI. Between the trimmed V and J ends, which lost 10 bases and 7 bases, there was a span of 14 bases. The DNA of the CDR3 is TGCGCCACCTCCGAGGCGGGAGAGCAGTACTTC. Amino acid sequence: CATSEAGEQYF.

The chain recombines TRBV11-2 with TRBJ2-1, with 10 bases fitting TRBD2. V gave up 8 bases and J gave up 6 bases; unmatched junction bases: 7. The CDR3 has 14 amino acids. Germline assignment: CDR1 SGHAT and CDR2 FQNNGV. CDR3 sequence (DNA): TGTGCCAGCGGCCTTTTAGCGGGAGGCAATGAGCAGTTCTTC. Amino acids: CASGLLAGGNEQFF.

The CDR3 DNA is TGTGCCAGTATGGAGGGAGTTAATGAAAAACTGTTTTTT. Protein product: CASMEGVNEKLFF. The rearrangement joins TRBV19 to TRBJ1-4; D remains ambiguous. The V and J ends lost 7 bases and 4 bases respectively, with 10 bases between them. Germline-derived CDR1 and CDR2 are LNHDA and SQIVND (reference sequence). The CDR3 totals 13 residues.

This chain connects TRBV5-1 to TRBJ2-7, with 10 bases matching TRBD1. The CDR3 sequence is 16 residues long. In germline, CDR1 is SGHRS, CDR2 YFSETQ. After removal of 0 bases from V and 3 bases from J, the junction contained 6 bases not matched to a gene. CDR3 sequence: CASSLASGTGDYEQYF. CDR3 sequence (DNA): TGCGCCAGCAGCTTGGCTTCCGGGACAGGGGACTACGAGCAGTACTTC.

This chain joins TRBV5-4 and TRBJ2-1, with TRBD2 matching 9 bases. This CDR3 spans 17 amino acids. Germline CDR1 is SGHNT and CDR2 is YYREEE (reference sequence). The V segment lost 3 bases and the J segment 0 bases; nucleotides outside the gene matches: 7. CDR3 DNA sequence: TGTGCCAGCAGCTCTGGGGGTAGCGGGAGCTCCTACAATGAGCAGTTCTTC. Translation gives CASSSGGSGSSYNEQFF.

The chain links TRBV7-9 to TRBJ1-1; possible D gene TRBD1, 6 bases. Germline V lookup: CDR1 SEHNR, CDR2 FQNEAQ (reference sequence). V was shortened by 3 bases and J by 1 base, with 15 bases between the two germline ends. This CDR3 has 16 residues. The CDR3 region is CASSFAKQGRNTEAFF. The CDR3 coding sequence is TGTGCCAGCAGCTTCGCGAAACAGGGTAGGAACACTGAAGCTTTCTTT.

This sequence joins TRBV4-1 and TRBJ2-7; 11 bases align to TRBD2. This CDR3 is 14 amino acids long. Looked up from germline, CDR1 is MGHRA and CDR2 is YSYEKL. V lost 0 bases to trimming and J lost 13 bases; unmatched junction nucleotides: 8. CDR3 amino acids: CASSQDQLAGEAYF. The CDR3 coding sequence is TGCGCCAGCAGCCAAGATCAACTAGCGGGGGAAGCCTACTTC.

J is TRBJ1-6 and V is TRBV6-5, with 7 nucleotides matching TRBD1. With V trimmed by 6 bases and J by 6 bases, 8 bases remained unmatched. The CDR3 extends over 15 amino acids. Germline loops: CDR1 MNHEY, CDR2 SVGAGI. The CDR3 nucleotides are TGTGCCAGCAGCCCACACCGGGACAGTAATTCACCCCTCCACTTT. This encodes CASSPHRDSNSPLHF.

The rearrangement uses TRBV2 and TRBJ1-2; the match to TRBD1 covers 7 bases. Germline V CDR1 and CDR2: SNHLY, FYNNEI. V shed 4 bases, J shed 4 bases, and the junction held 15 bases outside the gene matches. The CDR3 runs to 17 residues. This chain's CDR3 is CASSVETGSSSGYGYTF. The CDR3 DNA reads TGTGCCAGCAGTGTCGAGACAGGGAGTTCGAGTGGCTATGGCTACACCTTC.

This clone was found a few times. The chain couples TRBV7-9 to TRBJ1-1, with D tentatively TRBD1 (6 bases). V lost 5 bases and J 5 bases, leaving 15 bases between the germline ends. The CDR3 contains 14 residues. Germline CDR1 SEHNR, CDR2 FQNEAQ (reference sequence). The CDR3 here is CASSPEGGWTEAFF. CDR3 in DNA: TGTGCCAGCAGCCCCGAGGGGGGGTGGACTGAAGCTTTCTTT.

The rearrangement links TRBV7-3 to TRBJ1-1; 11 bases are shared with TRBD1. This CDR3 is built from 19 residues. Germline assignment: CDR1 SGHTA and CDR2 FQGTGA. The V and J ends lost 4 bases and 3 bases, in that order; junction bases with no gene match: 16. The CDR3 DNA is TGTGCCAGCAGCTCCACAGGACAGGGGGCGCGGGTTTGGGACACTGAAGCTTTCTTT. It is translated as CASSSTGQGARVWDTEAFF.

CDR3 protein: CASSWGTGGGEAFF. In nucleotides, the CDR3 is TGTGCCAGTAGTTGGGGGACAGGGGGAGGGGAAGCTTTCTTT. V gene TRBV19 combines with J gene TRBJ1-1, with 11 positions matching TRBD1. This CDR3 is 14 amino acids long. V was pared by 5 bases and J by 8 bases, with 7 bases of the junction left unmatched. Germline V gene sequence: CDR1 LNHDA, CDR2 SQIVND (reference sequence).

CDR3 bases: TGCGCCAGCAGTCCGGACGGGACTAGTAATTACGAGCAGTACTTC. It encodes CASSPDGTSNYEQYF. The chain employs TRBV5-1 and TRBJ2-7; 8 nucleotides agree with TRBD2. Trimming cost V 5 bases and J 4 bases; bases outside gene matches: 11. Germline V lookup: CDR1 SGHRS, CDR2 YFSETQ. This CDR3 contains 15 residues.